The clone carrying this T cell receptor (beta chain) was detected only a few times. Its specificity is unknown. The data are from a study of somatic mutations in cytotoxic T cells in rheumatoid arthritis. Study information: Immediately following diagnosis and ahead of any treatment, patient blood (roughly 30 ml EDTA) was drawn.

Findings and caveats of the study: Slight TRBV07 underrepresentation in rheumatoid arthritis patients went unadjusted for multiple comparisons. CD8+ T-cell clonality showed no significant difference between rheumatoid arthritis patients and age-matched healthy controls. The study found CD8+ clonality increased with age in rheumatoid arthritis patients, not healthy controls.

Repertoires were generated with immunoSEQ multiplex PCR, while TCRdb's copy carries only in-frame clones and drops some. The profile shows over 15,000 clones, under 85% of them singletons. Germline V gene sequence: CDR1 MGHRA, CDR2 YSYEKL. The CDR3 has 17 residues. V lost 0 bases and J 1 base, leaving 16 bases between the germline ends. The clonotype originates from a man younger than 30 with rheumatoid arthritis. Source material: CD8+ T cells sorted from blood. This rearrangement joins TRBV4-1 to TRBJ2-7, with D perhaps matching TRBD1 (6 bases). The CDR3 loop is CASSQDSPGQSSYEQYF. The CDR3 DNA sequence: TGCGCCAGCAGCCAAGACTCTCCGGGACAATCGTCCTACGAGCAGTACTTC.